This record looks at one T cell receptor beta chain sequence and its context. Its target is not known. These data belong to a study of Ad26.COV2.S vaccination and SARS-CoV-2 variants. Study-wide background: In the study, Ad26.COV2.S was injected intramuscularly once, or twice 56 days apart.

Sequenced by immunoSEQ multiplex PCR; TCRdb stores in-frame clones only, minus some. The table shows more than 300,000 clones, with more than 70% occurring only once. Findings of the study overall: Ad26.COV2.S recipients had broader spike-specific TCRs (P = 0.0014). Breadth and depth estimates from TCRs may understate total T cell responses.

The treatment is: over 15 received Ad26.COV2.S at low or high dose, single or two shots; about five received placebo; per-sample allocation not given. The investigators took samples on day 63 after the first vaccine or placebo injection. Ad26.COV2.S expressed prefusion-stabilized spike from the original Wuhan strain. Sequenced material: peripheral blood, taken in a trial of Ad26.COV2.S vaccine versus placebo. The sequence was collected from a person aged 18-65 years who received the Ad26.COV2.S COVID-19 vaccine or a placebo.

The CDR3 sequence is CASARGPYNEQFF. As DNA, the CDR3 is TGTGCCAGCGCCCGGGGACCTTACAATGAGCAGTTCTTC. The chain carries TRBV6-5 and TRBJ2-1; D may correspond to TRBD1 or TRBD2 (5 bases each). CDR1 and CDR2 (germline): MNHEY, SVGAGI. CDR3 length: 13 amino acids. The germline V and J ends were trimmed by 8 bases and 4 bases, with 12 bases remaining between them.